These T cell receptor beta chains were read from a single sample in a study of OX40 agonist ivuxolimab in advanced cancers. TCRdb's copy holds only in-frame clones and misses some; the assay was immunoSEQ multiplex PCR. The sample lists about 61,000 clones, around 82% seen once, with roughly 0.47% in the top ten. Sequencing used CD4+ or CD8+ T cells sorted from blood, obtained in a trial of the OX40 agonist ivuxolimab. The receptors were sampled from an adult with an advanced solid tumor such as melanoma, head and neck, liver or kidney cancer. Both conserved end residues are part of each CDR3. A D gene is named only where the DNA matches it firmly. Size is stated for part of the rows, as once, few or many counts, or as a class when the clone is expanded.

D | J | size | V | CDR3 | DNA
. | TRBJ1-5 | . | TRBV6-1 | CASSPNHQPQHF | TGTGCCAGCAGCCCCAATCATCAGCCCCAGCATTTT
. | TRBJ2-7 | . | TRBV11-1 | CASSLQTLSSYEQYF | TGTGCCAGCAGCTTACAGACATTGAGCTCCTACGAGCAGTACTTC
TRBD2 | TRBJ2-3 | . | TRBV7-2 | CASSQAGGRADTQYF | TGTGCCAGCAGCCAAGCGGGAGGGCGGGCAGATACGCAGTATTTT
. | TRBJ2-3 | . | TRBV27 | CASSSGTGQSTDTQYF | TGTGCCAGCAGTTCAGGGACGGGGCAGAGCACAGATACGCAGTATTTT
. | TRBJ2-2 | medium-sized | TRBV2 | CASSQSRRSGELFF | TGTGCCAGCAGTCAATCCCGTAGGTCCGGGGAGCTGTTTTTT
TRBD2 | TRBJ2-3 | . | TRBV6-1 | CASRGTSGRSDTQYF | TGTGCCAGCAGGGGGACTAGCGGGAGGTCAGATACGCAGTATTTT
. | TRBJ2-7 | . | TRBV5-1 | CASFRDRGYEQYF | TGCGCCAGTTTCCGGGACCGCGGCTACGAGCAGTACTTC
TRBD1 | TRBJ2-7 | . | TRBV25-1 | CASSEPDRVYEQYF | TGTGCCAGCAGTGAGCCGGACAGGGTGTACGAGCAGTACTTC
TRBD1 | TRBJ2-1 | . | TRBV15 | CATSRGPDRDEQFF | TGTGCCACCAGCAGAGGGCCCGACAGGGATGAGCAGTTCTTC
. | TRBJ2-3 | few | TRBV6-4 | CASSEVAFTDTQYF | TGTGCCAGCAGCGAGGTAGCGTTCACAGATACGCAGTATTTT
. | TRBJ2-5 | . | TRBV4-2 | CASSQGSGKETQYF | TGTGCCAGCAGCCAAGGCTCTGGGAAAGAGACCCAGTACTTC
TRBD2 | TRBJ2-5 | . | TRBV9 | CASSKLAGDGETQYF | TGTGCCAGCAGCAAACTAGCGGGAGATGGAGAGACCCAGTACTTC